Listed below are T cell receptor beta chains from one sample, sequenced in a study. In TCRdb, the RT-PCR reads were re-called with MiXCR into one record per CDR3 protein. The data contain about 680,000 distinct CDR3 sequences, about 14% of them singletons. Input material: memory CD4+ T cells from blood. The receptors stem from a female donor in good health, serving as a healthy control. The CDR3 runs from the conserved cysteine through the conserved F or W. D genes are given only for firm matches. Clone size appears in some rows only: once, few, many, or a class for an expanded clone.

d_gene: TRBD2; j_gene: TRBJ2-5; v_gene: TRBV20-1; abundance: .; CDR3aa: CSAVTSVQETQYF; CDR3nt: TGCAGTGCTGTTACTAGCGTACAAGAGACCCAGTACTTC
d_gene: .; j_gene: TRBJ1-2; v_gene: TRBV5-1; abundance: few; CDR3aa: CASSLGGVDYGYTF; CDR3nt: TGCGCCAGCAGCTTGGGGGGCGTAGATTATGGCTACACCTTC
d_gene: .; j_gene: TRBJ1-1; v_gene: TRBV7-2; abundance: .; CDR3aa: CASSSYRGEAFF; CDR3nt: TGTGCCAGCAGCTCTTACCGCGGTGAAGCTTTCTTT
d_gene: .; j_gene: TRBJ2-7; v_gene: TRBV30; abundance: .; CDR3aa: CAWSVLGSLDEQYF; CDR3nt: TGTGCCTGGAGTGTACTGGGGTCCCTAGACGAGCAGTACTTC
d_gene: .; j_gene: TRBJ2-3; v_gene: TRBV29-1; abundance: many; CDR3aa: CSGGLGLNTDTQYF; CDR3nt: TGCAGCGGCGGGCTTGGGCTGAACACAGATACGCAGTATTTT
d_gene: .; j_gene: TRBJ1-4; v_gene: TRBV29-1; abundance: few; CDR3aa: CSVDMGGRGEKLFF; CDR3nt: TGCAGCGTTGATATGGGGGGACGGGGTGAAAAACTGTTTTTT
d_gene: TRBD1; j_gene: TRBJ2-3; v_gene: TRBV5-1; abundance: few; CDR3aa: CASSAGTGSGDTQYF; CDR3nt: TGCGCCAGCAGCGCCGGGACAGGGTCAGGAGATACGCAGTATTTT
d_gene: .; j_gene: TRBJ1-1; v_gene: TRBV27; abundance: few; CDR3aa: CASSPREGRANTEAFF; CDR3nt: TGTGCCAGCAGTCCCCGGGAGGGCAGGGCTAACACTGAAGCTTTCTTT
d_gene: TRBD2; j_gene: TRBJ2-7; v_gene: TRBV7-2; abundance: few; CDR3aa: CASSLEAGANRNEQYF; CDR3nt: TGTGCCAGCAGCTTAGAGGCGGGAGCTAATAGAAACGAGCAGTACTTC
d_gene: TRBD1; j_gene: TRBJ1-2; v_gene: TRBV6-1; abundance: once; CDR3aa: CASRDRGYNYGYTF; CDR3nt: TGTGCCAGCAGGGACAGGGGTTATAACTATGGCTACACCTTC
d_gene: .; j_gene: TRBJ1-6; v_gene: TRBV6-1; abundance: few; CDR3aa: CASRTTTPSPLHF; CDR3nt: TGTGCCAGCCGGACCACAACTCCGTCACCCCTCCACTTT
d_gene: TRBD1; j_gene: TRBJ2-2; v_gene: TRBV6-5; abundance: many; CDR3aa: CASSYRQGSGGELFF; CDR3nt: TGTGCCAGCAGTTATAGACAGGGGAGCGGGGGGGAGCTGTTTTTT
d_gene: .; j_gene: TRBJ1-5; v_gene: TRBV4-2; abundance: few; CDR3aa: CASSPRAYSNQPQHF; CDR3nt: TGTGCCAGCAGCCCCAGGGCATATAGCAATCAGCCCCAGCATTTT
d_gene: TRBD1; j_gene: TRBJ2-5; v_gene: TRBV6-2/TRBV6-3; abundance: few; CDR3aa: CASASHRGIGETQYF; CDR3nt: TGTGCCAGCGCAAGCCACAGGGGGATTGGAGAGACCCAGTACTTC
d_gene: .; j_gene: TRBJ1-2; v_gene: TRBV5-5; abundance: many; CDR3aa: CASSFGPAYGYTF; CDR3nt: TGTGCCAGCAGCTTCGGACCGGCCTATGGCTACACCTTC
d_gene: .; j_gene: TRBJ1-2; v_gene: TRBV5-1; abundance: .; CDR3aa: CASSLVDPTSYGYTF; CDR3nt: TGCGCCAGCAGCTTGGTCGACCCCACCTCCTATGGCTACACCTTC
d_gene: .; j_gene: TRBJ2-3; v_gene: TRBV20-1; abundance: few; CDR3aa: CSARKTSVADTQYF; CDR3nt: TGCAGTGCTAGAAAAACCTCGGTGGCAGATACGCAGTATTTT
d_gene: TRBD1; j_gene: TRBJ1-2; v_gene: TRBV24-1; abundance: few; CDR3aa: CATSDWGQGADYGYTF; CDR3nt: TGTGCCACCAGTGATTGGGGACAGGGGGCCGACTATGGCTACACCTTC
d_gene: .; j_gene: TRBJ2-1; v_gene: TRBV12-3/TRBV12-4; abundance: few; CDR3aa: CASSLAQGTQQFF; CDR3nt: TGTGCCAGCAGTTTAGCGCAAGGGACGCAGCAGTTCTTC
d_gene: TRBD2; j_gene: TRBJ2-5; v_gene: TRBV20-1; abundance: few; CDR3aa: CSAFPSGRETQYF; CDR3nt: TGCAGTGCTTTTCCTAGCGGAAGGGAGACCCAGTACTTC
d_gene: TRBD1; j_gene: TRBJ2-1; v_gene: TRBV5-5; abundance: .; CDR3aa: CASSTTGGGPSYNEQFF; CDR3nt: TGTGCCAGCAGTACTACAGGGGGCGGCCCCTCCTACAATGAGCAGTTCTTC
d_gene: TRBD2; j_gene: TRBJ2-5; v_gene: TRBV5-1; abundance: .; CDR3aa: CASSLAGTSGVAYQETQYF; CDR3nt: TGCGCCAGCAGCTTAGCCGGGACTAGCGGGGTCGCGTACCAAGAGACCCAGTACTTC
d_gene: .; j_gene: TRBJ2-1; v_gene: TRBV14; abundance: .; CDR3aa: CASSHLTGKDIFF; CDR3nt: TGTGCCAGCAGCCATCTGACCGGGAAGGACATCTTCTTC
d_gene: TRBD2; j_gene: TRBJ2-3; v_gene: TRBV3-1; abundance: few; CDR3aa: CASSLRAGGGTDTQYF; CDR3nt: TGTGCCAGCAGCTTAAGGGCGGGAGGAGGCACAGATACGCAGTATTTT
d_gene: .; j_gene: TRBJ2-2; v_gene: TRBV30; abundance: many; CDR3aa: CAWSLAGGTGELFF; CDR3nt: TGTGCCTGGAGTTTAGCAGGAGGTACCGGGGAGCTGTTTTTT
d_gene: .; j_gene: TRBJ1-5; v_gene: TRBV20-1; abundance: many; CDR3aa: CSAPAGSNDQPQHF; CDR3nt: TGCAGTGCTCCGGCCGGTTCGAACGATCAGCCCCAGCATTTT
d_gene: .; j_gene: TRBJ2-7; v_gene: TRBV5-1; abundance: few; CDR3aa: CASSLVDGSRGEQYF; CDR3nt: TGCGCCAGCAGCTTGGTCGACGGGAGCCGGGGGGAGCAGTACTTC
d_gene: TRBD2; j_gene: TRBJ2-5; v_gene: TRBV7-2; abundance: few; CDR3aa: CASSTDTRGGKTQYF; CDR3nt: TGTGCCAGCAGCACGGACACTCGGGGGGGGAAGACCCAGTACTTC
d_gene: TRBD1; j_gene: TRBJ1-2; v_gene: TRBV4-3; abundance: few; CDR3aa: CASSQEVGAGGGYTF; CDR3nt: TGCGCCAGCAGCCAAGAAGTAGGAGCAGGGGGGGGCTACACCTTC